A single sample gave rise to the 6 T cell receptor beta chains below, sequenced in a study of blood T cell repertoires in COVID-19 (dated by TCRdb to the early 2020s). The method was the immunoSEQ multiplex PCR assay. TCRdb took over this immuneACCESS table, retaining in-frame rearrangements with V and J assigned. Such tables are incomplete; in checked studies, under half of the missing clones stem from an unresolved V gene, and the remainder is unexplained. Here the sample has about 150,000 clones; around 80% occur a single time. Around 5% of the sample belongs to the ten largest clones. Source material: PBMCs or T cells enriched from blood (not recorded which). These receptors were taken from a man aged 70 or older who had been exposed to COVID-19.

The chain uses TRBV14 and TRBJ1-1, with D perhaps TRBD1 (6 bases). Germline V gene data show CDR1 as SGHDN and CDR2 as FVKESK. The CDR3 totals 14 residues. Between the trimmed V and J ends, which lost 2 bases and 5 bases, there was a span of 12 bases. The CDR3 nucleotides are TGTGCCAGCAGCCAAATGACAGGTTTAACTGAAGCTTTCTTT. This sequence encodes CASSQMTGLTEAFF.

The chain combines TRBV2 with TRBJ1-6; tentatively, D is TRBD1 (5 bases). V was cut by 6 bases and J by 4 bases, with 13 bases left in between. CDR1 and CDR2 (germline): SNHLY, FYNNEI. This CDR3 has 15 amino acids. The CDR3 coding sequence is TGTGCCAGCAGGGCCCCAGGGACTTATAATTCACCCCTCCACTTT. As protein: CASRAPGTYNSPLHF.

V usage is TRBV5-1 and J usage is TRBJ1-2, with a weak D call TRBD1 (5 bases). Deletions cut 4 bases from V and 5 bases from J, with 15 bases between. CDR1 SGHRS and CDR2 YFSETQ come from the germline V gene. The CDR3 is 14 residues long. CDR3: CASSPPGTGYGYTF. The CDR3 DNA follows: TGCGCCAGCAGCCCCCCCGGGACTGGGTATGGCTACACCTTC.

This chain joins TRBV5-1 and TRBJ1-2, with D maybe TRBD1 (6 bases). The CDR3 runs 14 residues. V was cut by 0 bases and J by 6 bases, with 12 bases left in between. Germline assignment: CDR1 SGHRS and CDR2 YFSETQ. CDR3 amino acids: CASSLVSPGDGYTF. The CDR3 DNA reads TGCGCCAGCAGCTTGGTGTCACCAGGGGATGGCTACACCTTC.

This clone occurred many times. V is TRBV18 and J is TRBJ2-7, with 11 bases lining up with TRBD1. Losses at the gene ends were 5 bases for V and 4 bases for J; bases not matched to a gene: 7. The CDR3 is 15 residues long. The V gene's germline CDR1 is KGHSH and CDR2 LQKENI. CDR3 nucleotide sequence: TGTGCCAGCTCATCAGGACAGGGGGCGTTGTACGAGCAGTACTTC. Its protein is CASSSGQGALYEQYF.

In this sample, this clone turned up once. The chain employs TRBV27 and TRBJ2-3, with D possibly being TRBD2 (5 bases). V shed 0 bases and J shed 0 bases, with 10 bases lying between them. Germline assignment: CDR1 MNHEY and CDR2 SMNVEV (reference sequence). The CDR3 has 16 amino acids. The CDR3 bases are TGTGCCAGCAGTTTATCGGTCAGGACTAGCACAGATACGCAGTATTTT. Protein product: CASSLSVRTSTDTQYF.